These 9 T cell receptor beta chains were sequenced from one sample in a study of shared clonotypes between healthy human individuals (dated by TCRdb to 2019 to 2021). The library relied on the immunoSEQ multiplex PCR assay. The clones in this table, taken by TCRdb from immuneACCESS, are in-frame only. Not every clone is retained; where verified, under half of the shortfall comes from an unresolved V gene, and the cause of the rest is unknown. The sample includes around 2,000,000 clones, with 90% to 95% observed a single time. 0.1% to 0.15% of the sample is taken by the ten largest. Input material: naive CD4+ T cells sorted from blood. The sample's cell subset or site label is to be understood as: CD45RA+ positively selected. Every receptor here comes from a man younger than 30 in good health.

The gene calls are TRBV6-1 and TRBJ2-7, with TRBD2 matching 10 bases. Germline V lookup: CDR1 MNHNS, CDR2 SASEGT. Germline trimming cut 9 bases from V and 5 bases from J; bases unmatched to any gene: 7. This CDR3 spans 13 amino acids. Written as DNA, the CDR3 is TGTGCCAGTCAAGCGGGAGGGCACCACGAGCAGTACTTC. Translation: CASQAGGHHEQYF.

The V and J genes are TRBV7-2 and TRBJ2-7; 8 bases match TRBD1. V was pared by 2 bases and J by 1 base, with 1 base of the junction left unmatched. CDR1 SGHTA and CDR2 FQGNSA come from the germline V gene. CDR3 length equals 14 residues. CDR3 in amino acids: CASSLQGASYEQYF. Written as DNA, the CDR3 is TGTGCCAGCAGCTTACAGGGGGCATCCTACGAGCAGTACTTC.

Note on this clone: Additional DNA sequences in this sample encode the identical CDR3. This chain's CDR3 is CASSLGGTTDTQYF. CDR3 bases: TGTGCCAGCAGCTTAGGCGGGACGACAGATACGCAGTATTTT. This chain joins TRBV7-2 and TRBJ2-3; D may be TRBD2 (6 bases). Trimming removed 1 base from V and 3 bases from J, with 8 bases in between. Germline V gives CDR1 SGHTA, CDR2 FQGNSA. CDR3 length: 14 residues.

The chain recombines TRBV7-2 with TRBJ1-1; D uncertain. Germline V gene lookup returns CDR1 SGHTA and CDR2 FQGNSA. The CDR3 totals 11 residues. Trimming took off 4 bases at V and 11 bases at J, with 11 bases between the two ends. CDR3 region: CASSSGLGAFF. CDR3 DNA sequence: TGTGCCAGCAGCTCCGGACTTGGGGCTTTCTTT.

Of note for this clone: Other DNA sequences in the same sample also yield this CDR3. This CDR3 is CASSPGQGTYNEQFF. The CDR3 nucleotides read TGCGCCAGCAGCCCGGGACAGGGAACCTACAATGAGCAGTTCTTC. V usage is TRBV5-1 and J usage is TRBJ2-1; the match to TRBD1 covers 9 bases. Trimming removed 4 bases from V and 2 bases from J; junction bases left unmatched: 4. This CDR3 has 15 amino acids. From germline, CDR1 is SGHRS and CDR2 YFSETQ.

This clone was picked up one time. The sample holds other DNA sequences that translate to the same CDR3. The CDR3 spells CASSPGTTNEKLFF. The CDR3 DNA is TGTGCCAGCAGCCCAGGTACCACAAATGAAAAACTGTTTTTT. V is TRBV7-9 and J is TRBJ1-4; D not resolved. Germline values: CDR1 SEHNR, CDR2 FQNEAQ (reference sequence). The V gene lost 5 bases and the J gene lost 5 bases, with 12 bases spanning the gap. The CDR3 runs 14 residues.

This clone was recorded only once. This chain connects TRBV7-8 to TRBJ2-3, with 8 bases aligning to TRBD1. This CDR3 is built from 17 residues. The V gene's germline CDR1 is SGHVS and CDR2 FQNEAQ. Trimming took 1 base from V and 4 from J; bases not matched to a gene: 10. The CDR3 coding sequence is TGTGCCAGCAGCTTAGGGACAGGGTCTTTGAGTGCAGATACGCAGTATTTT. Residues: CASSLGTGSLSADTQYF.

The chain couples TRBV2 to TRBJ2-1, with D uncertain. The V gene lost 4 bases and the J gene lost 10 bases, with 14 bases spanning the gap. The CDR3 consists of 13 residues. The V gene's germline CDR1 is SNHLY and CDR2 FYNNEI. In nucleotides, the CDR3 is TGTGCCAGCAGTGTCCGCCAGCCTGGGGAGCAGTTCTTC. Translated: CASSVRQPGEQFF.

As concerns this clone: The same CDR3 is also encoded by other DNA sequences in this sample. V usage is TRBV29-1 and J usage is TRBJ1-1; TRBD1 agrees at 8 bases. Trimming cost V 3 bases and J 5 bases; bases outside gene matches: 2. Looked up from germline, CDR1 is SQVTM and CDR2 is ANQGSEA. CDR3 length: 12 amino acids. CDR3 protein: CSVDTGGTEAFF. The CDR3 DNA reads as TGCAGCGTTGATACAGGGGGAACTGAAGCTTTCTTT.